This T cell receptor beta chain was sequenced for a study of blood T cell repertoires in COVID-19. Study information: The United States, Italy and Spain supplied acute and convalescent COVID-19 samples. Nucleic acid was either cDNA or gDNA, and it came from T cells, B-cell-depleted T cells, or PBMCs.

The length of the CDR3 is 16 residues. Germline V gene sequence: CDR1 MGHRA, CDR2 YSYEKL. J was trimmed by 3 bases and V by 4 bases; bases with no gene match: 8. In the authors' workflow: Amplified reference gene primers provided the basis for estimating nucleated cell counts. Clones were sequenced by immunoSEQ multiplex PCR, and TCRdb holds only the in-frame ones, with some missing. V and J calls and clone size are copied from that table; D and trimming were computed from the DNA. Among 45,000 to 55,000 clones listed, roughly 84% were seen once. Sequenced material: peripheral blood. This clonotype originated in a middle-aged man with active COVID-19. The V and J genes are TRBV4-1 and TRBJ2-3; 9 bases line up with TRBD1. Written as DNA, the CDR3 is TGCGCCAGCAGCCCGAGCCCGGGACAGGGAACAGATACGCAGTATTTT. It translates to CASSPSPGQGTDTQYF.